Detailed here is one T cell receptor (beta chain). The antigen remains undetermined. The authors made TCR cDNA by 5'RACE template switching, adding a universal primer site and UMIs. TCRdb passed the 5' RACE reads through MiXCR, listing each CDR3 protein once. The table records roughly 170,000 distinct CDR3 sequences, roughly 8.8% of them present only once. This entry is derived from a study of T cells after yellow fever vaccination. Findings of the study overall: Post-booster repertoires contained most primary-vaccination clones again (about 95% CD4, over 70% CD8). Sorted repertoires could include abundant contaminating clonotypes from bulk cells.

The CDR3 contains 15 residues. V was trimmed by 2 bases and J by 0 bases, leaving 10 bases between them. The germline V gene has CDR1 SGHTA and CDR2 FQGNSA. Sequencing was performed on CD8+ T cells sorted from PBMCs, taken 45 days after the yellow fever booster vaccination. This TCR was recovered from a man younger than 35 who received the YFV17D yellow fever vaccine. The chain recombines TRBV7-2 with TRBJ1-1; TRBD1 is a possible D gene (6 bases). The CDR3 loop is CASSLYAGVNTEAFF. CDR3 bases: TGTGCCAGCAGCTTATATGCAGGGGTGAACACTGAAGCTTTCTTT.